This is a list of T cell receptor beta chains from one sample in a study of T cell responses to AZD1222 COVID-19 vaccine. The protocol was immunoSEQ multiplex PCR, while the TCRdb copy is restricted to in-frame clones and leaves out a portion. This sample has approximately 140,000 clones, with about nine tenths found just once. The sequencing used peripheral blood, collected 28 days after the second AZD1222 dose. These receptors all come from an adult who received the AZD1222 COVID-19 vaccine. The CDR3 runs from the conserved cysteine through the conserved F or W. A D gene is named only where the DNA matches it firmly. The size field is filled for only some rows; it gives once, few, many or a size class.

D gene,V gene,clone size,J gene,CDR3 protein,CDR3 DNA
-,TRBV5-5,-,TRBJ2-7,CASSSVRGRTLWEQYF,TGTGCCAGCAGCTCGGTCCGTGGACGGACTTTGTGGGAGCAGTACTTC
TRBD2,TRBV11-3,-,TRBJ2-5,CASSPGGREGGETQYF,TGTGCCAGCAGCCCGGGGGGGCGGGAGGGCGGAGAGACCCAGTACTTC
-,TRBV27,-,TRBJ1-1,CASSLEDPDTEAFF,TGTGCCAGCAGTTTAGAGGATCCGGACACTGAAGCTTTCTTT
-,TRBV11-3,-,TRBJ2-2,CASSLYRNTGELFF,TGTGCCAGCAGCTTGTACAGGAACACCGGGGAGCTGTTTTTT
TRBD1,TRBV10-3,-,TRBJ1-1,CAISHVGTGNTEAFF,TGTGCCATCAGTCACGTCGGGACAGGGAACACTGAAGCTTTCTTT
-,TRBV6-5,-,TRBJ1-5,CASRRENSNQPQHF,TGTGCCAGCAGGAGAGAAAATAGCAATCAGCCCCAGCATTTT
TRBD2,TRBV5-5,-,TRBJ2-3,CASSPTEILAGGRATDTQYF,TGTGCCAGCAGCCCTACCGAAATACTAGCGGGGGGCCGCGCGACAGATACGCAGTATTTT
-,TRBV4-2,-,TRBJ1-1,CASSQEGATEAFF,TGTGCCAGCAGCCAAGAAGGGGCCACTGAAGCTTTCTTT
-,TRBV6-5,-,TRBJ1-1,CASPRTENTEAFF,TGTGCCAGCCCTAGGACAGAGAACACTGAAGCTTTCTTT
-,TRBV7-9,-,TRBJ2-2,CASSPSKGGGTGELFF,TGTGCCAGCAGCCCGTCGAAGGGGGGAGGCACCGGGGAGCTGTTTTTT
-,TRBV6-1,-,TRBJ1-3,CASSEAPDPGNTIYF,TGTGCCAGCAGTGAAGCGCCAGACCCTGGAAACACCATATATTTT
TRBD1,TRBV5-1,once,TRBJ1-4,CASSFTGGMGEKLFF,TGCGCCAGCAGCTTTACAGGGGGAATGGGTGAAAAACTGTTTTTT
TRBD1,TRBV19,-,TRBJ1-6,CASTTGTVSSPLHF,TGTGCCAGTACCACCGGGACAGTCAGCTCACCCCTCCACTTT
-,TRBV4-1,-,TRBJ1-4,CASSYPGLTNEKLFF,TGCGCCAGCAGCTACCCGGGCCTTACTAATGAAAAACTGTTTTTT
-,TRBV6-5,-,TRBJ1-3,CASSYGRNSGNTIYF,TGTGCCAGCAGTTACGGCAGGAACTCTGGAAACACCATATATTTT
-,TRBV2,-,TRBJ1-2,CASSHRAQANYGYTF,TGTGCCAGCTCCCACAGGGCACAGGCTAACTATGGCTACACCTTC